The clone carrying this TCR beta chain was found once. Its antigen is still unknown. This sample was included in a study of identifying expanded T cells in peripheral blood. Whole-study results and caveats: Differentially abundant clones: 1 to 1.5 between replicates, 16.4 at around 2 weeks, less than 20 at four. Across healthy donors, higher total template counts meant significantly greater approximately two-week count variance.

Profiling relied on immunoSEQ multiplex PCR, and the TCRdb table lists in-frame clones only, not all of them. The sample has approximately 59,000 clones; roughly 90% are singletons. No infections or other immune events were documented during collection. Sequencing was performed on blood. This receptor was taken from a person aged 18-69 years in good health.

Here the CDR3 DNA reads TGTGCCATCAGTGCGAGCGGGAGCTCAGATACGCAGTATTTT. It translates to CAISASGSSDTQYF. V gene TRBV10-3 combines with J gene TRBJ2-3; TRBD2 matches at 8 bases. Germline trimming cut 4 bases from V and 4 bases from J; bases unmatched to any gene: 4. Germline V gene data show CDR1 as ENHRY and CDR2 as SYGVKD. There are 14 residues in the CDR3.